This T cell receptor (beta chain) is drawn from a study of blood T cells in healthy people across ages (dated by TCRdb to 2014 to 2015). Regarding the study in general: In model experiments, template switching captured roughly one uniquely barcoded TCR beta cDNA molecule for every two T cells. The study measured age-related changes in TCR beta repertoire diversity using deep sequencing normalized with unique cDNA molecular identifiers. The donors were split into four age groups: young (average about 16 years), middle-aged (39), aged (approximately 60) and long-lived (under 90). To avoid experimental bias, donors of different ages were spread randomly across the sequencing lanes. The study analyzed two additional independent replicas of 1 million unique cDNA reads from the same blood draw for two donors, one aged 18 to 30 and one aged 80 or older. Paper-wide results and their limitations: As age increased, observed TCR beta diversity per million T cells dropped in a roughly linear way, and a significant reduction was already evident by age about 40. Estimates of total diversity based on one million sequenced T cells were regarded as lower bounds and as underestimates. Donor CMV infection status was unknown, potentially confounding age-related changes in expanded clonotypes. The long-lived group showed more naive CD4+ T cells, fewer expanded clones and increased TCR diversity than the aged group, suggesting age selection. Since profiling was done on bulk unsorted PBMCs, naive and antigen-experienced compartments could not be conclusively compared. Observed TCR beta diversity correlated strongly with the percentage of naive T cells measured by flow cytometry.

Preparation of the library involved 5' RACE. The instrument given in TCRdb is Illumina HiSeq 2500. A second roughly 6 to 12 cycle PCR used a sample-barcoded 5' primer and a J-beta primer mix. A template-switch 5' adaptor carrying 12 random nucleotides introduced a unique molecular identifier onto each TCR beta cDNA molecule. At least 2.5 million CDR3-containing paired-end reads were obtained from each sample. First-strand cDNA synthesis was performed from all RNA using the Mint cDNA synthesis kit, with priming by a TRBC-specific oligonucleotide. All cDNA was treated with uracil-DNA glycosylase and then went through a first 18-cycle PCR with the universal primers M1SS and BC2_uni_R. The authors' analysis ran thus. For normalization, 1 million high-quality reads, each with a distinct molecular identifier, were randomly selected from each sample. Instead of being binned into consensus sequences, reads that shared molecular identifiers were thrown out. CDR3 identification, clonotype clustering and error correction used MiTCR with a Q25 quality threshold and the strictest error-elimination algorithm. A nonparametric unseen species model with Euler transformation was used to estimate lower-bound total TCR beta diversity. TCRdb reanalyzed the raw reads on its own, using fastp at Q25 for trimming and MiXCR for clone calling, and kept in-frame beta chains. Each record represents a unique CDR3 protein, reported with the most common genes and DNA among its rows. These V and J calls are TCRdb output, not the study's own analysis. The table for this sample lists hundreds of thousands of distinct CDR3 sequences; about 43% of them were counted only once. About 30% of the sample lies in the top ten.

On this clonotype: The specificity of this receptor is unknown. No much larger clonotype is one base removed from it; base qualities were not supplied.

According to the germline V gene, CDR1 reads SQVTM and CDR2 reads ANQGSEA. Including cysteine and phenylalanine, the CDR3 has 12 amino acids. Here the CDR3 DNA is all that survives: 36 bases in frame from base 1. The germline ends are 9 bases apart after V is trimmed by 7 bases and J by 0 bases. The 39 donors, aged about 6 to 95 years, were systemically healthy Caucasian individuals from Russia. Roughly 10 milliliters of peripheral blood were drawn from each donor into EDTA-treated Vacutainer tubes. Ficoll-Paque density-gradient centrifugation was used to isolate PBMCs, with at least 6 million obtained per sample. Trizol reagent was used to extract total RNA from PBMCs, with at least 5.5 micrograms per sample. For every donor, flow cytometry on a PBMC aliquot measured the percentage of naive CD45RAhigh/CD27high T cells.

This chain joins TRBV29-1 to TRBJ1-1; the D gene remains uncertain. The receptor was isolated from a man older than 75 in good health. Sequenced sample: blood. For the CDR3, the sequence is CSATALNTEAFF. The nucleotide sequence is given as TGCAGCGCCACTGCCCTGAACACTGAAGCTTTCTTT.